This TCR beta chain was retrieved from a study of T cells in Graves' hyperthyroidism and ophthalmopathy. Study details: At the time of initial diagnosis and before any treatment, peripheral blood was collected.

The patients, who ranged from 18 to 65 in age, presented with newly diagnosed hyperthyroidism lasting under 2 months. To note about this clonotype: The antigen remains undetermined.

Germline V gene lookup returns CDR1 LGHDT and CDR2 YNNKEL (reference sequence). This CDR3 is built from 14 residues. Trimming at V came to 4 bases and at J to 2 bases, leaving 5 bases not matched to a gene. Researchers amplified the TCR beta CDR3 regions from RNA transcripts. The HTBI primer set was used in a first-round RT-PCR of the TCR CDR3. TCRdb recomputed calls from the multiplex PCR reads with MiXCR, one row per CDR3 protein. There are approximately 400,000 distinct CDR3 sequences in the sample; 25% occur only once, and about 73% lies in the top ten. Findings and limits, study-wide: The model predicted ophthalmopathy a median around seven months before onset. Through a model of 13 V-J features, ophthalmopathy was separated from stable hyperthyroidism.

This clonotype was sampled from a man aged 45-60 years with Graves' hyperthyroidism. The sequenced material came from blood. The chain links TRBV3-1 to TRBJ2-7; 7 positions agree with TRBD1. CDR3 sequence: CASSPNTGAYEQYF. The CDR3 region has the DNA TGTGCCAGCAGCCCAAACACAGGGGCCTACGAGCAGTACTTC.